This T cell receptor beta chain comes out of a study of blood T cell repertoires in COVID-19. Study information: Sites across the United States, Italy and Spain contributed samples from acute and convalescent COVID-19.

Profiling relied on immunoSEQ multiplex PCR, and the TCRdb table lists in-frame clones only, not all of them. This repertoire shows roughly 100,000 clones, about 70% found once; its top ten account for roughly 0.9%. J was trimmed by 5 bases and V by 3 bases; bases with no gene match: 5. Germline V gene sequence: CDR1 MNHNS, CDR2 SASEGT. CDR3 length: 14 residues. The sample comprised peripheral blood. This clonotype was sampled from a human donor with acute or convalescent COVID-19. The donor label of this sample is uncertain. This chain connects TRBV6-1 to TRBJ1-1, with 8 bases matching TRBD1. The CDR3 spells CASSDHRGGTEAFF. CDR3 nucleotide sequence: TGTGCCAGCAGTGATCACAGGGGGGGAACTGAAGCTTTCTTT.